Listed below are T cell receptor beta chains from one sample, sequenced in a study of blood T cell repertoires in COVID-19. Profiled with immunoSEQ multiplex PCR; TCRdb holds only in-frame clones, not every one. This table has around 300,000 clones, around nine tenths appearing once. The source material was PBMCs or T cells enriched from blood (not recorded which). All receptors derive from a woman in her forties who had recovered from COVID-19. Both conserved end residues are part of each CDR3. The D gene is left open where the match is weak. Clone size is not always given. Where it is, it says once, few, many or a class for expanded clones.

j_gene,abundance,d_gene,v_gene,CDR3nt,CDR3aa
TRBJ2-1,-,-,TRBV30,TGTGCCTGGAGTCGGTCGAGCTCCTACAATGAGCAGTTCTTC,CAWSRSSSYNEQFF
TRBJ2-5,many,-,TRBV5-1,TGCGCCAGCAGCCAAGAGGGGAGGGGGGAGACCCAGTACTTC,CASSQEGRGETQYF
TRBJ2-6,-,-,TRBV19,TGTGCCAGTAGCCTCCACAGCTCTGGGGCCAACGTCCTGACTTTC,CASSLHSSGANVLTF
TRBJ2-1,-,-,TRBV9,TGTGCCAGCAGCGGACAGCGGGCCGACTCCTACAATGAGCAGTTCTTC,CASSGQRADSYNEQFF
TRBJ1-1,-,-,TRBV7-8,TGTGCCAGCAGCTGGTACAGTTCCGGGGTTTACACTGAAGCTTTCTTT,CASSWYSSGVYTEAFF
TRBJ1-6,-,-,TRBV6-4,TGTGCCACCCCGCGTCAGCCCAGGGGACGTTCACCCCTCCACTTT,CATPRQPRGRSPLHF
TRBJ2-3,-,TRBD1,TRBV9,TGTGCCAGCAGCGGAACCCTCCGGGACAGGGACACAGATACGCAGTATTTT,CASSGTLRDRDTDTQYF
TRBJ2-5,-,-,TRBV14,TGTGCCAGCAGCCCTACGGGGGAGACCCAGTACTTC,CASSPTGETQYF
TRBJ2-6,-,-,TRBV29-1,TGCAGCGTTGAGGTTACGGGGGTCGTGGCCAACGTCCTGACTTTC,CSVEVTGVVANVLTF
TRBJ2-7,-,TRBD1,TRBV29-1,TGCAGCGTCGATGGACAGGACGAGCAGTACTTC,CSVDGQDEQYF
TRBJ2-1,-,-,TRBV18,TGTGCCAGCTCACAGAACAGCAATGAGCAGTTCTTC,CASSQNSNEQFF
TRBJ1-2,-,-,TRBV6-5,TGTGCCAGCAGTCCAGATAGGACAGTTGGCTACACCTTC,CASSPDRTVGYTF
TRBJ2-3,-,-,TRBV7-8,TGTGCCAGCAGCTTATCCATAGATACGCAGTATTTT,CASSLSIDTQYF
TRBJ2-7,-,-,TRBV28,TGTGCCAGCAGTCCGAGAGATTCCTACGAGCAGTACTTC,CASSPRDSYEQYF
TRBJ2-3,-,TRBD2,TRBV29-1,TGCAGCGTTGATAGCGGGGGGGCTGCTACGCAGTATTTT,CSVDSGGAATQYF
TRBJ2-7,few,TRBD1,TRBV5-1,TGCGCCAGCAGCTTGATACAGGGGGCGTACGAGCAGTACTTC,CASSLIQGAYEQYF
TRBJ2-3,-,TRBD2,TRBV24-1,TGTGCCACCAGTGAACCGGGGGGGCAGGGCTCCCCAGATACGCAGTATTTT,CATSEPGGQGSPDTQYF
TRBJ1-5,-,-,TRBV19,TGTGCCAGTAGGTGGGGCGATAGCAATCAGCCCCAGCATTTT,CASRWGDSNQPQHF
TRBJ2-5,-,-,TRBV5-1,TGCGCCAGCAGCTTGGGACAGCCGGAGACCCAGTACTTC,CASSLGQPETQYF
TRBJ1-4,few,-,TRBV6-6,TGTGCCAGCAGATTACTTGACAGCTCTCTTAATGAAAAACTGTTTTTT,CASRLLDSSLNEKLFF
TRBJ2-3,-,TRBD2,TRBV7-8,TGTGCCAGCAGCTTGGCGGGAGACCCAATCACAGATACGCAGTATTTT,CASSLAGDPITDTQYF
TRBJ1-1,-,-,TRBV3-1/TRBV3-2,TGTGCCAGCAGCCCTGTAGCATGGGGGGGTGAAGCTTTCTTT,CASSPVAWGGEAFF
TRBJ2-1,-,TRBD1,TRBV28,TGTGCCAGCAGTGAACAACGACAGGGCTACAATGAGCAGTTCTTC,CASSEQRQGYNEQFF
TRBJ1-1,few,TRBD1,TRBV27,TGTGCCAGCAGTTTAAGTCCCTTACAGGGGAGAACTGAAGCTTTCTTT,CASSLSPLQGRTEAFF
TRBJ2-5,few,TRBD2,TRBV11-2,TGTGCCAGCAGCCCAGGGACTAGCGGAGAGACCCAGTACTTC,CASSPGTSGETQYF
TRBJ2-3,-,-,TRBV24-1,TGTGCCACCGGTCCTCAGGGGCTGTCAGATACGCAGTATTTT,CATGPQGLSDTQYF
TRBJ2-1,-,-,TRBV7-2,TGTGCCAGCACCGACGACAGGTGGAGCGGCAATGAGCAGTTCTTC,CASTDDRWSGNEQFF
TRBJ1-4,-,TRBD1,TRBV3-1/TRBV3-2,TGTGCCAGCAGCCGACTGACAGGGGGTAATGAAAAACTGTTTTTT,CASSRLTGGNEKLFF
TRBJ2-5,-,TRBD1,TRBV27,TGTGCCAGCAGTCGACGGGGACAGTTACGCCTGGAGACCCAGTACTTC,CASSRRGQLRLETQYF
TRBJ1-6,-,TRBD1,TRBV7-8,TGTGCCAGCCATCAGGGGGGCTCACCCCTCCACTTT,CASHQGGSPLHF
TRBJ2-7,-,TRBD2,TRBV7-8,TGTGCCAGCAGCTTAGCCGGGGGGGCCTACGAGCAGTACTTC,CASSLAGGAYEQYF
TRBJ2-5,-,TRBD2,TRBV28,TGTGCCAGCAGTTTATCTAGCGGTACAGAGACCCAGTACTTC,CASSLSSGTETQYF
TRBJ1-4,-,-,TRBV24-1,TGTGCCACCAGTGATTGGGCAGGCGAAAAACTGTTTTTT,CATSDWAGEKLFF
TRBJ1-2,-,-,TRBV4-3,TGCGCCAGCAGTCAAGAACCGGGGGTCGGCTACACCTTC,CASSQEPGVGYTF
TRBJ2-1,-,TRBD2,TRBV7-6,TGTGCCAGCAGCGACCAGGCTAGCGGAACGTACAATGAGCAGTTCTTC,CASSDQASGTYNEQFF
TRBJ2-1,-,-,TRBV18,TGTGCCAGCTCACCGCTAGCGACCCGCTCCTACAATGAGCAGTTCTTC,CASSPLATRSYNEQFF
TRBJ1-2,-,-,TRBV30,TGTGCCTGGAGAGAAGGGGCCTATGGCTACACCTTC,CAWREGAYGYTF
TRBJ2-6,-,-,TRBV4-1,TGCGCCAGCAGCCCCGAGGGGGGGGAGGGTTGGTCTGGGGCCAACGTCCTGACTTTC,CASSPEGGEGWSGANVLTF
TRBJ2-4,-,-,TRBV18,TGTGCCAGCCTCCGTAGCGTTTCCGGAAACATTCAGTACTTC,CASLRSVSGNIQYF
TRBJ1-2,-,-,TRBV30,TGTGCCTGGAGTATCTCCTCCGGCTATGGCTACACCTTC,CAWSISSGYGYTF
TRBJ2-2,few,-,TRBV2,TGTGCCAGCAGTGAGAGGCAGATCAGGACAACCGGGGAGCTGTTTTTT,CASSERQIRTTGELFF